These 27 T cell receptor beta chains were sequenced from one sample in a study of Graves' ophthalmopathy and Graves' hyperthyroidism. As the template, RNA transcripts were used to amplify TCR beta CDR3 regions. Second-round multiplex PCR followed a first-round RT-PCR using HTBI primers. TCRdb itself ran the multiplex PCR reads through MiXCR, one entry per CDR3 protein. This table holds roughly 610,000 distinct CDR3 sequences, 22% found once. Sequenced material: peripheral blood. These receptors all come from a woman in her late teens or twenties with stable Graves' hyperthyroidism. Some clones in this sample may be carry-over from other donors' samples.

This clonotype was recorded many times. V and J are TRBV20-1 and TRBJ1-1; maybe TRBD1 (6 bases). The germline CDR1 and CDR2 sequences are DFQATT and SNEGSKA (reference sequence). CDR3 size: 13 residues. Trimming left V 2 bases short and J 1 base short, with 8 bases between. The CDR3 coding sequence is TGCAGTGCTAGATCGGACAGGAACACTGAAGCTTTCTTT. This gives the protein CSARSDRNTEAFF.

This clonotype was seen many times. J is TRBJ1-5 and V is TRBV6-1; 7 bases map to TRBD1. CDR3 length: 14 amino acids. V was clipped by 4 bases and J by 5 bases; unmatched bases: 5. Germline CDR1 is MNHNS and CDR2 is SASEGT. In DNA, the CDR3 is TGTGCCAGCAGTGGAACAGGGGAGGATCAGCCCCAGCATTTT. It specifies CASSGTGEDQPQHF.

This clonotype was found many times. The chain carries TRBV25-1 and TRBJ2-5; D is ambiguous. The CDR3 totals 14 residues. V was trimmed by 4 bases and J by 0 bases, leaving 9 bases between them. Germline values: CDR1 MGHDK, CDR2 SYGVNS. As DNA, the CDR3 is TGTGCCAGCAGTGGTAGGCAGCACCAAGAGACCCAGTACTTC. It translates to CASSGRQHQETQYF. Using reference TRBV25-1 and TRBJ2-5 for the parts outside the CDR3, the full variable domain is EADIYQTPRYLVIGTGKKITLECSQTMGHDKMYWYQQDPGMELHLIHYSYGVNSTEKGDLSSESTVSRIRTEHFPLTLESARPSHTSQYLCASSGRQHQETQYFGPGTRLLVL.

This chain's CDR3 is CASSYGGGVFSNTGELFF. DNA for the CDR3: TGTGCCAGCAGTTACGGCGGGGGGGTTTTCTCGAACACCGGGGAGCTGTTTTTT. The genes are TRBV6-2 or TRBV6-3 and TRBJ2-2, with 9 bases lining up with TRBD2. The CDR3 spans 18 residues. Germline-derived CDR1 and CDR2 are MNHEY and SVGEGT. V shed 2 bases, J shed 0 bases, and the junction held 7 bases outside the gene matches.

This chain connects TRBV25-1 to TRBJ1-2; 11 bases fit TRBD1. CDR1 and CDR2 (germline): MGHDK, SYGVNS. The CDR3 totals 15 residues. Trimming removed 1 base from V and 6 bases from J; junction bases left unmatched: 4. The CDR3 loop reads CASSELGTGGNGYTF. As DNA, the CDR3 is TGTGCCAGCAGTGAATTAGGGACAGGGGGTAATGGCTACACCTTC.

In its sample, this clonotype was seen many times. The chain links TRBV11-2 to TRBJ2-6; 7 bases are a match to TRBD2. Per germline, CDR1 SGHAT and CDR2 FQNNGV. The CDR3 length is 17 residues. The J segment lost 3 bases and the V segment lost 4 bases, leaving 9 bases of the junction unmatched. This chain's CDR3 is CASSSGARGGGANVLTF. For the CDR3, the DNA is TGTGCCAGCAGCTCGGGAGCGCGCGGGGGTGGGGCCAACGTCCTGACTTTC.

In this sample, this clonotype turned up many times. The rearrangement links TRBV12-3 or TRBV12-4 to TRBJ2-6; D ambiguous. Deletions cut 7 bases from V and 0 bases from J, with 4 bases between. The CDR3 sequence is 13 residues long. Here the CDR3 DNA reads TGTGCCAGCAAGCTCTCTGGGGCCAACGTCCTGACTTTC. Translated, it gives CASKLSGANVLTF.

This clonotype was counted many times. This sequence joins TRBV6-4 and TRBJ2-6, with 11 nucleotides matching TRBD2. After removal of 6 bases from V and 0 bases from J, the junction contained 10 bases not matched to a gene. Germline CDR1 reads MRHNA; CDR2 reads SNTAGT. The CDR3 sequence is 19 residues long. Written as DNA, the CDR3 is TGTGCCAGCAGCGGGGGACTAGCGGATACTAACTCTGGGGCCAACGTCCTGACTTTC. Translation: CASSGGLADTNSGANVLTF.

This clonotype was observed at least ten times. The rearrangement uses TRBV13 and TRBJ1-1; D gene unclear. V lost 3 bases and J 1 base, leaving 6 bases between the germline ends. Germline-derived CDR1 and CDR2 are PRHDT and FYEKMQ (reference sequence). The CDR3 extends over 13 amino acids. DNA of the CDR3: TGTGCCAGCAGCTTTTTTCGGAACACTGAAGCTTTCTTT. Translation gives CASSFFRNTEAFF.

About this clonotype itself: Since a much larger clone is just one base distant, this may be a read error. V gene TRBV12-3 or TRBV12-4 combines with J gene TRBJ1-3; unclear D gene. Trimming stripped 6 bases from V and 8 bases from J, with 8 bases between. The CDR3 length is 11 residues. CDR3 in DNA: TGTGCCAGCAGCTCTATGTACACCATATATTTT. Its translation is CASSSMYTIYF.

This clonotype was recorded at least ten times. J is TRBJ2-7 and V is TRBV19; the D gene is possibly TRBD2 (5 bases). This CDR3 is built from 14 residues. Germline assignment: CDR1 LNHDA and CDR2 SQIVND (reference sequence). V was shortened by 7 bases and J by 0 bases, with 13 bases between the two germline ends. CDR3 DNA: TGTGCCAGTACCGTGGACTTCAGCTCCTACGAGCAGTACTTC. This codes for CASTVDFSSYEQYF.

In this sample, this clonotype turned up many times. V usage is TRBV6-1 and J usage is TRBJ1-1, with D unresolved. Trimming pared 5 bases from V and 1 base from J, leaving 11 bases between. Germline CDR1 is MNHNS and CDR2 is SASEGT. This CDR3 spans 14 amino acids. CDR3 nucleotide sequence: TGTGCCAGCAGTCCCGCGAGAGCGAACACTGAAGCTTTCTTT. Protein sequence: CASSPARANTEAFF.

This clonotype appeared many times. CDR3 sequence (DNA): TGTGCCAGCAGGACACCCGGGACAGATAATTCACCCCTCCACTTT. Its translation is CASRTPGTDNSPLHF. The V call is TRBV6-1, the J call TRBJ1-6; 7 positions match TRBD1. V lost 6 bases, J lost 5 bases, and 7 bases stayed unmatched. Per germline, CDR1 MNHNS and CDR2 SASEGT. This CDR3 is 15 amino acids long.

With regard to this clonotype: With a much larger clone just one base away, this may be a read error. The V gene is TRBV19, the J gene TRBJ1-3; D uncertain. The germline V gene has CDR1 LNHDA and CDR2 SQIVND (reference sequence). V lost 8 bases to trimming and J lost 4 bases, with 12 bases between them. This CDR3 spans 13 amino acids. The CDR3 DNA sequence: TGTGCCAGTCACAAGGGTAGCGGAAACACCATATATTTT. Its protein is CASHKGSGNTIYF.

This clonotype was recorded many times. The chain employs TRBV18 and TRBJ1-1; no definite D call. Between the trimmed V and J ends, which lost 4 bases and 0 bases, there was a span of 9 bases. The CDR3 has 14 amino acids. Germline V CDR1 and CDR2: KGHSH, LQKENI. The CDR3 sequence is CASSQKGVNTEAFF. DNA of the CDR3: TGTGCCAGCTCACAAAAAGGAGTGAACACTGAAGCTTTCTTT.

This clonotype was observed a few times. This chain connects TRBV19 to TRBJ2-1, with D maybe TRBD1 (7 bases). Germline lookup yields CDR1 LNHDA and CDR2 SQIVND (reference sequence). CDR3 length equals 14 residues. V was shortened by 10 bases and J by 4 bases, with 17 bases between the two germline ends. The CDR3 region is CATLAGGIYNEQFF. CDR3 bases: TGTGCCACTCTTGCAGGGGGGATTTACAATGAGCAGTTCTTC.

This clonotype was observed at least ten times. The chain carries TRBV28 and TRBJ1-2; no clear D. The CDR3 has 11 amino acids. Germline V CDR1 and CDR2: MDHEN, SYDVKM. V lost 5 bases and J 4 bases, leaving 5 bases between the germline ends. The CDR3 loop reads CASSSSYGYTF. The CDR3 coding sequence is TGTGCCAGCAGTAGTTCCTATGGCTACACCTTC.

In this sample, this clonotype turned up many times. The rearrangement joins TRBV7-9 to TRBJ2-7; D perhaps matches TRBD1 (5 bases). CDR1 and CDR2 from the germline V gene are SEHNR and FQNEAQ (reference sequence). Trimming left V 4 bases short and J 6 bases short, with 10 bases between. This CDR3 is 12 amino acids long. As DNA, the CDR3 is TGTGCCAGCAGCTCCAGGGTTTTCGAGCAGTACTTC. This gives the protein CASSSRVFEQYF.

This clonotype has a count of ten or more. The rearrangement links TRBV24-1 to TRBJ1-1, with D unresolved. V lost 3 bases, J lost 0 bases, and 13 bases lay in between. The CDR3 loop spans 16 amino acids. Germline CDR1 is KGHDR and CDR2 is SFDVKD. CDR3 loop: CATSDGRRGLNTEAFF. The DNA of the CDR3 is TGTGCCACCAGTGATGGCAGGCGCGGATTGAACACTGAAGCTTTCTTT.

In this sample, this clonotype turned up many times. The rearrangement uses TRBV12-3 or TRBV12-4 and TRBJ1-1; TRBD1 matches at 7 bases. This CDR3 comprises 15 residues. With V trimmed by 6 bases and J by 0 bases, 7 bases remained unmatched. CDR3 sequence (DNA): TGTGCCAGCAGAGCGGGACAGAGGATGAACACTGAAGCTTTCTTT. It is translated as CASRAGQRMNTEAFF.

This clonotype has more than one count but fewer than ten. A much larger clone differs from this one at a single base, so this may be a read error. This sequence joins TRBV20-1 and TRBJ1-4; 9 positions match TRBD1. The germline gives CDR1 DFQATT, CDR2 SNEGSKA (reference sequence). The V and J ends lost 4 bases and 6 bases, in that order; junction bases with no gene match: 3. CDR3 size: 13 residues. The CDR3 loop is CSAIRTGDEKLFF. DNA of the CDR3: TGCAGTGCTATAAGGACAGGGGATGAAAAACTGTTTTTT.

The table lists this clonotype with many counts. V usage is TRBV27 and J usage is TRBJ1-6; D gene ambiguous. The CDR3 is 17 amino acids. Looked up from germline, CDR1 is MNHEY and CDR2 is SMNVEV (reference sequence). V lost 0 bases to trimming and J lost 7 bases, with 16 bases between them. CDR3 coding DNA: TGTGCCAGCAGTTTATCGGCCCGAACCGTTAGAAATTCACCCCTCCACTTT. It translates to CASSLSARTVRNSPLHF.

This clonotype has a handful of counts. The rearrangement joins TRBV6-1 to TRBJ1-2; D might be TRBD1 (5 bases). Germline V CDR1 and CDR2: MNHNS, SASEGT. Trimming pared 4 bases from V and 13 bases from J, leaving 16 bases between. The CDR3 is 12 residues long. Written as DNA, the CDR3 is TGTGCCAGCAGTGCCCGGGACTCCTCCCCCACCTTC. This translates into CASSARDSSPTF.

At least ten counts were recorded for this clonotype. Here the CDR3 DNA reads TGCAGTGCTAGTCGGACCCCGCGAGAGACCCAGTACTTC. Its translation: CSASRTPRETQYF. The chain couples TRBV20-1 to TRBJ2-5, with unresolved D. Trimming removed 3 bases from V and 4 bases from J, with 12 bases in between. The CDR3 sequence is 13 residues long. CDR1 and CDR2 from the germline V gene are DFQATT and SNEGSKA (reference sequence).

V usage is TRBV28 and J usage is TRBJ2-7; TRBD1 matches 7 bases. V shed 5 bases and J 7 bases; nucleotides not matched to a gene: 14. The CDR3 extends over 15 amino acids. Germline-derived CDR1 and CDR2 are MDHEN and SYDVKM. The CDR3 loop is CASSTRQGPPGEQYF. The CDR3 DNA reads as TGTGCCAGCAGTACCCGACAGGGCCCTCCGGGGGAGCAGTACTTC.

This clonotype came up many times. The V call is TRBV4-1, the J call TRBJ1-1; D not certain. This CDR3 has 13 residues. The V end lost 3 bases, the J end lost 0 bases, and 5 bases lay between the germline ends. CDR1 is MGHRA and CDR2 is YSYEKL in the germline V gene. The CDR3 bases are TGCGCCAGCAGCCACCCGTTGAACACTGAAGCTTTCTTT. Amino acid sequence: CASSHPLNTEAFF.

The chain couples TRBV7-9 to TRBJ2-2; D is uncertain. The CDR3 sequence is 14 residues long. V dropped 3 bases and J dropped 0 bases, with 5 bases sitting between them. Germline V lookup: CDR1 SEHNR, CDR2 FQNEAQ (reference sequence). The DNA for the CDR3 is TGTGCCAGCAGCTTTGGGTCGAACACCGGGGAGCTGTTTTTT. Protein sequence: CASSFGSNTGELFF.